The clone carrying this TCR beta chain has just a few counts. This CDR3 contains 15 residues. Germline CDR1 is LGHDT and CDR2 is YNNKEL (reference sequence). The trim removed 4 bases at V and 3 bases at J, leaving 5 bases unmatched. TCRdb recomputed calls from the reads with MiXCR, one row per CDR3 protein. The sample has about 250,000 distinct CDR3 sequences, less than 35% seen once. This entry comes from a study of kidney transplant recipient with SARS-CoV-2 infection. The rearrangement joins TRBV3-1 to TRBJ2-3; 9 positions match TRBD2. The sequences come from a blood sample, collected at baseline and on roughly day 110 from a kidney transplant recipient. The sequence derives from a male patient between 25 and 40 years old who had COVID-19 and was a kidney transplant recipient. Some T cells may possibly be graft donor cells. CDR3 nucleotides: TGTGCCAGCAGCCGCGGGAGGGCTCGAACAGATACGCAGTATTTT. Its translation: CASSRGRARTDTQYF.